A selection of T cell receptor beta chains follows, all from one sample in a study of cytomegalovirus exposure and HLA in healthy donors. Assay used: immunoSEQ multiplex PCR; TCRdb lists only in-frame clones, some missing. The data show more than 90,000 clones, around 88% seen once. The material sequenced was PBMCs. The receptor set was obtained from a man aged 18 to 35 in good health and CMV-seronegative. CDR3s include the opening cysteine and the closing phenylalanine or tryptophan. D genes are given only for firm matches.

J: TRBJ2-7
D: TRBD2
V: TRBV19
DNA: TGTGCCAGTAGTATAGGACTAGCGGGAGGTGATTCCGAGCAGTACTTC
CDR3: CASSIGLAGGDSEQYF

J: TRBJ2-3
D: TRBD2
V: TRBV5-1
DNA: TGCGCCAGCTCTGCTAGCGGGGGACGAGATACGCAGTATTTT
CDR3: CASSASGGRDTQYF

J: TRBJ2-1
D: TRBD2
V: TRBV4-3
DNA: TGCGCCAGCAGCCAAGATCAGGTAGCGGGGGTGCCTTACAATGAGCAGTTCTTC
CDR3: CASSQDQVAGVPYNEQFF

J: TRBJ2-2
D: TRBD1
V: TRBV6-4
DNA: TGTGCCAGCACCCGGACAGGGGGAAACACCGGGGAGCTGTTTTTT
CDR3: CASTRTGGNTGELFF

J: TRBJ1-5
D: TRBD1
V: TRBV2
DNA: TGTGCCAGCAGTGGGACAGGAGTCAGCAATCAGCCCCAGCATTTT
CDR3: CASSGTGVSNQPQHF

J: TRBJ2-6
D: .
V: TRBV7-2
DNA: TGTGCCAGCAGCTTCCGCTCTGGGGCCAACGTCCTGACTTTC
CDR3: CASSFRSGANVLTF

J: TRBJ2-7
D: TRBD2
V: TRBV28
DNA: TGTGCCAGCAGTTTAGCGGGCGGGGGAACCTACGAGCAGTACTTC
CDR3: CASSLAGGGTYEQYF

J: TRBJ1-6
D: TRBD1
V: TRBV6-1
DNA: TGTGCCAGCAGTGAAGCGGCCGGACAGGGAGGTTCCTATAATTCACCCCTCCACTTT
CDR3: CASSEAAGQGGSYNSPLHF

J: TRBJ1-1
D: .
V: TRBV27
DNA: TGTGCCAGCAGTTTAATGCAGGGGAACACTGAAGCTTTCTTT
CDR3: CASSLMQGNTEAFF

J: TRBJ2-5
D: .
V: TRBV7-2
DNA: TGTGCCAGCAGCTTAGACCTTCCCCCCCGAGGGACCCAGTACTTC
CDR3: CASSLDLPPRGTQYF

J: TRBJ2-1
D: .
V: TRBV14
DNA: TGTGCCAGCAGCCTATACAATGAGCAGTTCTTC
CDR3: CASSLYNEQFF

J: TRBJ2-7
D: .
V: TRBV4-1
DNA: TGCGCCAGCAGCCAAAATCCCGCCAGATCCTCCTACGAGCAGTACTTC
CDR3: CASSQNPARSSYEQYF

J: TRBJ2-7
D: .
V: TRBV6-5
DNA: TGTGCCAGCAGCCCAGGGTTGCGGGAGCAGTACTTC
CDR3: CASSPGLREQYF

J: TRBJ2-7
D: TRBD1
V: TRBV7-8
DNA: TGTGCCAGCAGCTTAGAACCGGGACAGGGGACCTACGAGCAGTACTTC
CDR3: CASSLEPGQGTYEQYF

J: TRBJ1-5
D: .
V: TRBV1
DNA: TGCACCAGCAGCCGCCGGGACAGGGGAGATAATCAGCCCCAGCATTTT
CDR3: CTSSRRDRGDNQPQHF

J: TRBJ1-2
D: .
V: TRBV25-1
DNA: TGTGCCAGCAGTGAAGGGGGGGGACATACTAACTATGGCTACACCTTC
CDR3: CASSEGGGHTNYGYTF

J: TRBJ1-4
D: TRBD1
V: TRBV7-9
DNA: TGTGCCAGCAGCCCACCCGGACAGGACGCAAGTGAAAAACTGTTTTTT
CDR3: CASSPPGQDASEKLFF

J: TRBJ2-3
D: TRBD1
V: TRBV5-1
DNA: TGCGCCAGCAGCAGGGGACAGCTCACAGATACGCAGTATTTT
CDR3: CASSRGQLTDTQYF

J: TRBJ2-1
D: TRBD2
V: TRBV6-4
DNA: TGTGCCAGCAGTGACTCCGCTAGCGGGGGGGCCGATGAGCAGTTCTTC
CDR3: CASSDSASGGADEQFF

J: TRBJ2-7
D: TRBD2
V: TRBV11-2
DNA: TGTGCCAGCAGCCAACTAGCGGGAGGGCCTGGTGAGCAGTACTTC
CDR3: CASSQLAGGPGEQYF

J: TRBJ1-2
D: TRBD1
V: TRBV13
DNA: TGTGCCAGCAGCTTAATGACAGGGGGCAGAATTAGGGTTGGCTACACCTTC
CDR3: CASSLMTGGRIRVGYTF

J: TRBJ1-1
D: .
V: TRBV27
DNA: TGTGCCAGCAGTTTATCGCGCGGGACTGAAGCTTTCTTT
CDR3: CASSLSRGTEAFF

J: TRBJ1-5
D: .
V: TRBV27
DNA: TGTGCCAGCAGTTACGGGCAGGGCGGGAACAATCAGCCCCAGCATTTT
CDR3: CASSYGQGGNNQPQHF